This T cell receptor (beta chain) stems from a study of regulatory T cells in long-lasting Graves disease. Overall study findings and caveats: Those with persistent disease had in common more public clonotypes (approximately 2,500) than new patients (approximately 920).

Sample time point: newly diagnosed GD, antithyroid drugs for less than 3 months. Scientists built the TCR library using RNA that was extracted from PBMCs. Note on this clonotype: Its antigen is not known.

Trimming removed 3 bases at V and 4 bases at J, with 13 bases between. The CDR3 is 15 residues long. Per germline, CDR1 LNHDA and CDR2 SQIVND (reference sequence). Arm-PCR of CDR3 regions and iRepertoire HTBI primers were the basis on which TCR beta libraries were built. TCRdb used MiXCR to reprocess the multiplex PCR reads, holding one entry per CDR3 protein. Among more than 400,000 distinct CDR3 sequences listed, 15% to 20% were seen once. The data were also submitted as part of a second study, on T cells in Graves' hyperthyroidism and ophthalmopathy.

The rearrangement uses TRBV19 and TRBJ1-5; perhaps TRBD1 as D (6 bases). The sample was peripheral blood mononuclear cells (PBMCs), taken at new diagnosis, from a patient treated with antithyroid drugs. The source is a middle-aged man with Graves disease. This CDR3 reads CASSMGTWTNQPQHF. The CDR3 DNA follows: TGTGCCAGTAGTATGGGGACATGGACAAATCAGCCCCAGCATTTT.